The 24 T cell receptor beta chains presented below share a single source sample, sequenced in a study of identical twins. Each CDR3 protein is one row after TCRdb ran MiXCR on the 5' RACE reads. The repertoire holds 650,000 to 800,000 distinct CDR3 sequences, with 8.5% to 9.5% as singletons. This sample also appeared in a second study, on yellow fever vaccine responses in identical twins.

The sequencing input was PBMCs. These receptors came from a woman aged 18-29 years in good health.

This clonotype occurred many times. The rearrangement links TRBV11-2 to TRBJ2-7; 11 bases match TRBD1. The CDR3 is 15 residues long. Germline V gene data show CDR1 as SGHAT and CDR2 as FQNNGV. Losses at the gene ends were 6 bases for V and 6 bases for J; bases not matched to a gene: 10. CDR3 sequence reads: CASRHLRTGGIEQYF. For the CDR3, the DNA is TGTGCCAGCAGACACCTCAGGACAGGGGGCATCGAGCAGTACTTC.

V usage is TRBV5-1 and J usage is TRBJ2-2, with D possibly being TRBD2 (6 bases). Germline V gene lookup returns CDR1 SGHRS and CDR2 YFSETQ. This CDR3 comprises 14 residues. V was pared by 3 bases and J by 4 bases, with 10 bases between. The CDR3 protein is CASSSGGLTGELFF. In nucleotides, the CDR3 is TGCGCCAGCAGCTCCGGAGGGCTCACCGGGGAGCTGTTTTTT.

This clonotype came up many times. Relative to the germline gene, one junction end is altered; a read error may explain this. The chain links TRBV12-3 or TRBV12-4 to TRBJ2-3; D may correspond to TRBD1 or TRBD2 (6 bases each). The CDR3 is made up of 15 amino acids. The CDR3 DNA reads as TGTGCCAGCAGCTTAGCCGGGGGCCGCACAGATACGCAGTATTTT. Amino acids: CASSLAGGRTDTQYF.

The table lists this clonotype with a few counts. The chain combines TRBV6-4 with TRBJ2-5; possible D gene TRBD1, 6 bases. Per germline, CDR1 MRHNA and CDR2 SNTAGT. The ends were cut back, 2 bases at V and 2 bases at J, with 12 bases in the middle. The CDR3 totals 15 residues. CDR3 DNA: TGTGCCAGCAGTGACCCGGGACAAAAACAAGAGACCCAGTACTTC. It yields the protein CASSDPGQKQETQYF.

This sequence joins TRBV7-6 and TRBJ2-1; 13 bases agree with TRBD2. This CDR3 comprises 16 residues. CDR1 is SGHVS and CDR2 is FNYEAQ in the germline V gene. V lost 4 bases and J lost 4; bases outside the gene matches: 4. The CDR3, as DNA: TGTGCCAGCAGCTCGTCGACTAGCGGGGGGTACAATGAGCAGTTCTTC. It encodes CASSSSTSGGYNEQFF.

This clonotype was counted only a few times. The V and J genes are TRBV21-1 and TRBJ1-1. TRBV21-1 represents a pseudogene. The CDR3 consists of 15 residues. The CDR3 loop reads CASSKVGSRGTEAFF. In nucleotides, the CDR3 is TGTGCCAGCAGCAAAGTCGGAAGTCGGGGCACTGAAGCTTTCTTT.

This clonotype was found many times. The chain joins TRBV5-1 to TRBJ2-3; D gene uncertain. V lost 2 bases to trimming and J lost 5 bases, with 9 bases between them. The CDR3 totals 13 residues. Germline V gene sequence: CDR1 SGHRS, CDR2 YFSETQ. The CDR3 bases are TGCGCCAGCAGCTTATCCCTGAAAGATACGCAGTATTTT. Its protein is CASSLSLKDTQYF.

The chain joins TRBV11-2 to TRBJ1-2; D gene ambiguous. CDR3 length: 18 residues. Trimming took 5 bases from V and 2 from J, leaving 24 bases between them. The germline V gene has CDR1 SGHAT and CDR2 FQNNGV. The CDR3 loop reads CASSRVRGRNSFNYGYTF. The CDR3 bases are TGTGCCAGCAGCCGCGTAAGAGGGAGAAACAGCTTCAACTATGGCTACACCTTC. The whole variable domain, filled in from reference TRBV11-2 and TRBJ1-2, reads EAGVAQSPRYKIIEKRQSVAFWCNPISGHATLYWYQQILGQGPKLLIQFQNNGVVDDSQLPKDRFSAERLKGVDSTLKIQPAKLEDSAVYLCASSRVRGRNSFNYGYTFGSGTRLTVV.

In its sample, this clonotype was seen a few times. V is TRBV20-1 and J is TRBJ2-3; 10 bases map to TRBD1. The V and J ends lost 4 bases and 2 bases, in that order; junction bases with no gene match: 9. The length of the CDR3 is 16 residues. The germline gives CDR1 DFQATT, CDR2 SNEGSKA (reference sequence). Here the CDR3 DNA reads TGCAGTGCTATTCCAAGGGACAGGGGTGTCACAGATACGCAGTATTTT. This codes for CSAIPRDRGVTDTQYF.

This clonotype was seen many times. The chain uses TRBV5-1 and TRBJ2-5; the D gene is possibly TRBD1 (6 bases). CDR1 and CDR2 from the germline V gene are SGHRS and YFSETQ. Trimming took 3 bases from V and 4 from J, leaving 16 bases between them. This CDR3 comprises 15 residues. The CDR3 coding sequence is TGCGCCAGCAGCTCCGGTAACAGGGCTTCAGAGACCCAGTACTTC. This translates into CASSSGNRASETQYF.

This clonotype was recorded many times. The chain is built from TRBV6-1 and TRBJ2-7; 9 bases are a match to TRBD1. This CDR3 has 15 amino acids. V lost 6 bases to trimming and J lost 5 bases; unmatched junction nucleotides: 11. CDR1 is MNHNS and CDR2 is SASEGT in the germline V gene. The CDR3 protein is CASRIIRDRDHEQYF. CDR3 bases: TGTGCCAGCAGAATAATCCGGGACAGGGACCACGAGCAGTACTTC.

This clonotype has at least ten counts. The rearrangement uses TRBV20-1 and TRBJ2-2; 12 nucleotides match TRBD2. The CDR3 has 15 amino acids. Germline V gives CDR1 DFQATT, CDR2 SNEGSKA (reference sequence). The V and J ends lost 4 bases and 7 bases, in that order; junction bases with no gene match: 7. The CDR3 is CSATRLAGANGELFF. CDR3 sequence (DNA): TGCAGTGCTACGAGACTAGCGGGAGCTAACGGGGAGCTGTTTTTT.

This clonotype was counted once. The CDR3 sequence is CASREGGPNEQYF. CDR3 nucleotides: TGTGCCAGCAGGGAGGGGGGGCCGAACGAGCAGTACTTC. The J gene is TRBJ2-7, the V gene TRBV28, with D perhaps matching TRBD2 (7 bases). With 6 bases removed from V and 5 bases from J, the gap between germline ends came to 14 bases. CDR3 length: 13 amino acids. Germline CDR1 reads MDHEN; CDR2 reads SYDVKM.

This clonotype was found many times. This chain connects TRBV7-9 to TRBJ2-1, with D perhaps TRBD2 (6 bases). Germline CDR1 reads SEHNR; CDR2 reads FQNEAQ (reference sequence). The CDR3 sequence is 16 residues long. Deletions cut 8 bases from V and 3 bases from J, with 20 bases between. This CDR3 is CASYGAGSSGYNEQFF. As DNA, the CDR3 is TGTGCCAGCTACGGTGCGGGGTCCAGCGGCTACAATGAGCAGTTCTTC.

CDR3 bases: TGCGCCAGCAGCTCGTCCGAGGAGTTCTACAATGAGCAGTTCTTC. Translated: CASSSSEEFYNEQFF. The V gene is TRBV5-1, the J gene TRBJ2-1; no clear D gene. This CDR3 has 15 amino acids. The germline V and J ends were trimmed by 3 bases and 3 bases, with 13 bases remaining between them. Germline values: CDR1 SGHRS, CDR2 YFSETQ.

This clonotype was recorded at least ten times. The chain recombines TRBV29-1 with TRBJ2-1; no clear D gene. Deletions cut 3 bases from V and 1 base from J, with 1 base between. CDR1 is SQVTM, CDR2 ANQGSEA, per germline. The CDR3 contains 11 residues. In DNA, the CDR3 is TGCAGCGTTGATTCCTACAATGAGCAGTTCTTC. Protein: CSVDSYNEQFF.

The V gene is TRBV4-3, the J gene TRBJ2-2; D possibly corresponds to TRBD2 (5 bases). Between the trimmed V and J ends, which lost 0 bases and 0 bases, there was a span of 11 bases. From germline, CDR1 is LGHNA and CDR2 YSLEER. CDR3 length: 17 amino acids. As DNA, the CDR3 is TGCGCCAGCAGCCAAGAAGGAGGAATCGCGAACACCGGGGAGCTGTTTTTT. It codes for CASSQEGGIANTGELFF.

V and J are TRBV12-3 or TRBV12-4 and TRBJ1-1, with D perhaps TRBD1 (5 bases). CDR3 length: 14 amino acids. V lost 7 bases to trimming and J lost 0 bases, with 12 bases between them. The chain's CDR3 is CASTPRVLNTEAFF. Here the CDR3 DNA reads TGTGCCAGCACCCCCAGGGTGTTGAACACTGAAGCTTTCTTT.

The chain uses TRBV20-1 and TRBJ2-3, with 10 bases matching TRBD2. Germline CDR1 is DFQATT and CDR2 is SNEGSKA (reference sequence). There are 17 residues in the CDR3. V lost 2 bases to trimming and J lost 0 bases; unmatched junction nucleotides: 8. The CDR3 region is CSARKLTSGASTDTQYF. CDR3 DNA sequence: TGCAGTGCTAGAAAACTTACTAGCGGGGCGAGCACAGATACGCAGTATTTT.

V and J are TRBV7-2 and TRBJ2-2, with TRBD2 identical over 8 bases. Trimming cost V 2 bases and J 3 bases; bases outside gene matches: 2. Per germline, CDR1 SGHTA and CDR2 FQGNSA. This CDR3 region has 15 residues. CDR3 coding DNA: TGTGCCAGCAGCTTACGGCGGGGGGACACCGGGGAGCTGTTTTTT. Its protein is CASSLRRGDTGELFF. Variable domain in full (rest from reference TRBV7-2 and TRBJ2-2): GAGVSQSPSNKVTEKGKDVELRCDPISGHTALYWYRQSLGQGLEFLIYFQGNSAPDKSGLPSDRFSAERTGGSVSTLTIQRTQQEDSAVYLCASSLRRGDTGELFFGEGSRLTVL.

This clonotype has more than one count but fewer than ten. The gene calls are TRBV3-1 and TRBJ2-5, with D uncertain. Germline CDR1 is LGHDT and CDR2 is YNNKEL (reference sequence). V lost 4 bases and J 5 bases, leaving 8 bases between the germline ends. The length of the CDR3 is 12 residues. The CDR3 region has the DNA TGTGCCAGCAGCCGGAAAGGGGAGACCCAGTACTTC. This encodes CASSRKGETQYF.

In its sample, this clonotype was seen a few times. V and J are TRBV4-2 and TRBJ2-7, with 8 bases fitting TRBD2. Germline V gene lookup returns CDR1 LGHNA and CDR2 YNFKEQ. The CDR3 extends over 17 amino acids. The trim removed 1 base at V and 4 bases at J, leaving 12 bases unmatched. CDR3 nucleotides: TGTGCCAGCAGCCAAGTGGGGGGTCTAAGCGGGAGTTACGAGCAGTACTTC. Its protein is CASSQVGGLSGSYEQYF.

This clonotype has ten or more counts. V usage is TRBV12-3 or TRBV12-4 and J usage is TRBJ2-2; D gene unclear. V was pared by 3 bases and J by 8 bases, with 10 bases between. This CDR3 has 13 amino acids. CDR3 residues: CASSLLEAGELFF. The CDR3 bases are TGTGCCAGCAGTTTGCTAGAGGCTGGGGAGCTGTTTTTT.

This clonotype has more than one count but fewer than ten. This rearrangement joins TRBV5-6 to TRBJ2-7, with TRBD2 matching over 12 bases. Unmatched junction bases numbered 15, after V lost 4 bases and J lost 4 bases. The CDR3 runs 18 residues. Germline CDR1 and CDR2: SGHDT and YYEEEE. The CDR3 sequence: CASSPGTGRGLAGYEQYF. The CDR3 DNA sequence: TGTGCCAGCAGCCCGGGGACAGGGCGAGGACTAGCGGGGTACGAGCAGTACTTC.